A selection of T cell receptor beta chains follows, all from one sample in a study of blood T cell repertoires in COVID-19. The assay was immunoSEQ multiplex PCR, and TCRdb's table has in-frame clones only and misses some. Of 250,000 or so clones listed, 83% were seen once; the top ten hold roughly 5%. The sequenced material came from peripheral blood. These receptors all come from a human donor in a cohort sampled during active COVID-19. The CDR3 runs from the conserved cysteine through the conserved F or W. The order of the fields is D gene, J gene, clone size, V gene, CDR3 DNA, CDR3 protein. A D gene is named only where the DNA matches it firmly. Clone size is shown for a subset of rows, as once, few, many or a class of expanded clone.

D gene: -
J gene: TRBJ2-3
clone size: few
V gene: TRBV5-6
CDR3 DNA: TGTGCCAGCAGCTTGGCCACCGGACAGTTCACAGATACGCAGTATTTT
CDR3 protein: CASSLATGQFTDTQYF

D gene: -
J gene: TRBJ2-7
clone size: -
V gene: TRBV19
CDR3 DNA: TGTGCCAGTAGTAGCAGAGGGTCCGGCGGGTACGAGCAGTACTTC
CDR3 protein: CASSSRGSGGYEQYF

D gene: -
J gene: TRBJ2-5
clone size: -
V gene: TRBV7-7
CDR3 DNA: TGTGCTAGCAGCTTAGGGGGAGGGGAGACCCAGTACTTC
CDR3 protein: CASSLGGGETQYF

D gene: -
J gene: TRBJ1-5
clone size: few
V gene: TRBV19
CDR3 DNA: TGTGCCAGTAGTTCAGGGTTAGGGGATCAGCCCCAGCATTTT
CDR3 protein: CASSSGLGDQPQHF

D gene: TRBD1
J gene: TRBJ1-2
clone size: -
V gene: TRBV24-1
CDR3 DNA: TGTGCCACCAGTAGGACAGGGGTAGGCTACACCTTC
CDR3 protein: CATSRTGVGYTF

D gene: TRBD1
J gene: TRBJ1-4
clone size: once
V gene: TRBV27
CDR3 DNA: TGTGCCAGCAGTTTCCGGACAGGGAGGGAAAAACTGTTTTTT
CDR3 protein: CASSFRTGREKLFF

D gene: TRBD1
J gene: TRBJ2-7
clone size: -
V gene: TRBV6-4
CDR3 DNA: TGTGCCAGCAGCCGGGACAGGGGGAACGAGCAGTACTTC
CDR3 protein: CASSRDRGNEQYF

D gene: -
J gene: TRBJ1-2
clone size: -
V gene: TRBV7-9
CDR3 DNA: TGTGCCAGCAGCCGAGGGGGACCCAACTATGGCTACACCTTC
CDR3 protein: CASSRGGPNYGYTF

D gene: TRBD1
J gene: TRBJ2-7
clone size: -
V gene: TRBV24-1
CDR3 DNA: TGTGCCACCAGTGATGGAAGGACAGGGGGCTTGGACGAGCAGTACTTC
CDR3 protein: CATSDGRTGGLDEQYF

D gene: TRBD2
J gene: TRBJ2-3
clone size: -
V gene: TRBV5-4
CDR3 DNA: TGTGCCAGCAGCTTGGGAGCGGGAGGAACAGATACGCAGTATTTT
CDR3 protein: CASSLGAGGTDTQYF

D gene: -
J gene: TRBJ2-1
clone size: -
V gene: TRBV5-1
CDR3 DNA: TGCGCCAGCAGCTTCATTCCTAGCCCTAGGGATGAGCAGTTCTTC
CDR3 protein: CASSFIPSPRDEQFF

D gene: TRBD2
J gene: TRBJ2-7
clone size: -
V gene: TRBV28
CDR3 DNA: TGTGCCAGCAGCCGCAGTAGCGGGGCATCCTACGAGCAGTACTTC
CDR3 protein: CASSRSSGASYEQYF

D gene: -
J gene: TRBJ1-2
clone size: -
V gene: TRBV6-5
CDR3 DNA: TGTGCCAGCAGTTACTCACGCGCCTCACCCCAATATGGCTACACCTTC
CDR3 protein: CASSYSRASPQYGYTF

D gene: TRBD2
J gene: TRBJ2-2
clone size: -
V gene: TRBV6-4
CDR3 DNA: TGTGCCAGCAGTAGGACTAGCGGGAGTACCGGGGAGCTGTTTTTT
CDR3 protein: CASSRTSGSTGELFF

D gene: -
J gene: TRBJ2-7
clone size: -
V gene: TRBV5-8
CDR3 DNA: TGTGCCAGCAGCCTGACGGGTGGGGAGCAGTACTTC
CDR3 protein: CASSLTGGEQYF

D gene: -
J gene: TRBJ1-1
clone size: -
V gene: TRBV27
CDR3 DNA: TGTGCCAGCAGTGACCGGGAAAACACTGAAGCTTTCTTT
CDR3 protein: CASSDRENTEAFF

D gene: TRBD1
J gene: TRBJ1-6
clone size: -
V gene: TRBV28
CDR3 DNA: TGTGCCAGCAGTTTATTAAGGACAGGGGGGGATTCACCCCTCCACTTT
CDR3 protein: CASSLLRTGGDSPLHF

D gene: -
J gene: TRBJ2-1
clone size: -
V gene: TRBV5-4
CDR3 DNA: TGTGCCAGCAGCTTTACAGGGCCTGGTGAGCAGTTCTTC
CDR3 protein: CASSFTGPGEQFF

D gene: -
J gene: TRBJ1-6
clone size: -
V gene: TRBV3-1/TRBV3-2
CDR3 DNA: TGTGCCAGCAGCCCGTGGGCAGGCTTCAATTCACCCCTCCACTTT
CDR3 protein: CASSPWAGFNSPLHF

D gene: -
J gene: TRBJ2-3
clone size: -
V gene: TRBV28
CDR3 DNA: TGTGCCAGCACCTTGTCTAACACAGATACGCAGTATTTT
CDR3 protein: CASTLSNTDTQYF

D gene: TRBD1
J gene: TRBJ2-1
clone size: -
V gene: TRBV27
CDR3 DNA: TGTGCCAGCAGTTTATCGCGACAGGGGGCCGCTAGCTCCTACAATGAGCAGTTCTTC
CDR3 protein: CASSLSRQGAASSYNEQFF

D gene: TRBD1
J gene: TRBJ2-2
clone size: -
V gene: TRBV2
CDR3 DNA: TGTGCCAGCAGCGTACCTCAGGGGGCGAGCGGGGAGCTGTTTTTT
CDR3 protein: CASSVPQGASGELFF

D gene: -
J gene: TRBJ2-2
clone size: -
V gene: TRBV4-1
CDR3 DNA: TGCGCCAGCAGCCGGAGAGGAGGGGGCCCCGGGGAGCTGTTTTTT
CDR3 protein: CASSRRGGGPGELFF

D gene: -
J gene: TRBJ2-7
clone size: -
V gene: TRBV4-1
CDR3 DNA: TGCGCCAGCAGCCAAGAACGCGATAGCTGGAGCTCCTACGAGCAGTACTTC
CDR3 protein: CASSQERDSWSSYEQYF

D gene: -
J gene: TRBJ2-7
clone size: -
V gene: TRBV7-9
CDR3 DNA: TGTGCCAGCAGCTTAGGAGGTAACTCCTACGAGCAGTACTTC
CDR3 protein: CASSLGGNSYEQYF

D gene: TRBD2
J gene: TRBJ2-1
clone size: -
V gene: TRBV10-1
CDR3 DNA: TGCGCCAGCAGTGACCCCACGGGGGGGAAACCCAATGAGCAGTTCTTC
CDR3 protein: CASSDPTGGKPNEQFF

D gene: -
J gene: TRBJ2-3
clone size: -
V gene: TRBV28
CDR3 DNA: TGTGCCAGCCAGGACGGGGAGAGCACAGATACGCAGTATTTT
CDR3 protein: CASQDGESTDTQYF

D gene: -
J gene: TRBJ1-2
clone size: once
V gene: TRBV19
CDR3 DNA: TGTGCCAGTAGTATTCGGGAGGGGCCAATGGATGGCTACACCTTC
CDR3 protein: CASSIREGPMDGYTF

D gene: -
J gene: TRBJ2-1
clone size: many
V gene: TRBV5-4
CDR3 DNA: TGTGCCAGCAGCCTAGCAGACGGCTCACTCTACAATGAGCAGTTCTTC
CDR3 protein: CASSLADGSLYNEQFF

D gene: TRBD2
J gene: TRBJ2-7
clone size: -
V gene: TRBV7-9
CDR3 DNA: TGTGCCAGCAGCTTTGACGGGACTAGCGGCTACGAGCAGTACTTC
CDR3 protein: CASSFDGTSGYEQYF

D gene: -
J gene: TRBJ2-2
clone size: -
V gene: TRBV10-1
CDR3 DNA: TGCGCCAGCAGTGGATTAACGGGACTGGGCGCGAACACCGGGGAGCTGTTTTTT
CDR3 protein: CASSGLTGLGANTGELFF

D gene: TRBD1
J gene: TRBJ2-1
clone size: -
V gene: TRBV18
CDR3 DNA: TGTGCCAGCTCACCAGGACAGGGGGGGTTATACAATGAGCAGTTCTTC
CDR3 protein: CASSPGQGGLYNEQFF

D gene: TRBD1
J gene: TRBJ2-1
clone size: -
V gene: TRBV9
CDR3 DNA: TGTGCCAGCAGCGCGACCTTCAACCGGGACAGGTCATACAATGAGCAGTTCTTC
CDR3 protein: CASSATFNRDRSYNEQFF

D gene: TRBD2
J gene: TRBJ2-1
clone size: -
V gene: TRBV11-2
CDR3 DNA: TGTGCCAGCAGCTTAGGGGGGGCGGGACTAGCGGTTTACAATGAGCAGTTCTTC
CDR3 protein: CASSLGGAGLAVYNEQFF

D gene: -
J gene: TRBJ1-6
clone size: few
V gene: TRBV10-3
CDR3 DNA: TGTGCCATCAGTGAAAGGGAGGCTCCGAATTCACCCCTCCACTTT
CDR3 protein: CAISEREAPNSPLHF

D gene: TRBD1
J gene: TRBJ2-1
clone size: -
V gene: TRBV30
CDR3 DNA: TGTGCCTGGAGTATCGACAGGGAACCCCACAATGAGCAGTTCTTC
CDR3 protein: CAWSIDREPHNEQFF

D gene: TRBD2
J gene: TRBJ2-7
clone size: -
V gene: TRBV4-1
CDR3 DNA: TGCGCCAGCAGCTCCGGACTAGGCCTCTACGAGCAGTACTTC
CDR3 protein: CASSSGLGLYEQYF

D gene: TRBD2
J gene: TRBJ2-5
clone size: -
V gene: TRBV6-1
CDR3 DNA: TGTGCCAGCAGTGAATGGTCGAGTCGCGGGAGACAGACCCAGTACTTC
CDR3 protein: CASSEWSSRGRQTQYF

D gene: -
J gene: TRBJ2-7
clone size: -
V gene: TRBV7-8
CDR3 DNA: TGTGCCAGCAGTGACAGCTACGAGCAGTACTTC
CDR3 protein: CASSDSYEQYF

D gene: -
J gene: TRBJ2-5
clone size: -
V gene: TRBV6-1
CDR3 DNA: TGTGCCAGCAGTGAATTAGGGGTGGGGGAGACCCAGTACTTC
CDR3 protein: CASSELGVGETQYF

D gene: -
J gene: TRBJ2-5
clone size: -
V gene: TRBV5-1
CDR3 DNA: TGCGCCAGCAGCTTGGTACCCCGGGAGACCCAGTACTTC
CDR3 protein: CASSLVPRETQYF

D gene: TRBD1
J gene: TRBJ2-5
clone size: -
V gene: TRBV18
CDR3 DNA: TGTGCCAGCTCATCTCGGGACAGCCAAGAGACCCAGTACTTC
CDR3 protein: CASSSRDSQETQYF

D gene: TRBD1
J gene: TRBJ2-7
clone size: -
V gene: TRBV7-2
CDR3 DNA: TGTGCCAGCAGCTTAGTTCTCTTGGGACAGGGCTACGAGCAGTACTTC
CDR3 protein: CASSLVLLGQGYEQYF